The next 22 T cell receptor beta chains were all read from a single sample in a study of OX40 agonist ivuxolimab in advanced cancers. TCRdb's copy holds only in-frame clones and misses some; the assay was immunoSEQ multiplex PCR. This table holds 65,000 to 90,000 clones, around nine tenths found once. Specimen: CD4+ or CD8+ T cells sorted from blood, collected in a trial of the OX40 agonist ivuxolimab. The receptors shown here come from an adult with an advanced solid tumor such as melanoma, head and neck, liver or kidney cancer.

This sequence joins TRBV5-1 and TRBJ1-2, with a possible D match to TRBD1 (5 bases). Deletions cut 5 bases from V and 8 bases from J, with 19 bases between. The CDR3 totals 14 residues. Germline CDR1 reads SGHRS; CDR2 reads YFSETQ. CDR3 DNA: TGCGCCAGCAGTGAGCAGGGAGCTAATGCCGGCTACACCTTC. It is translated as CASSEQGANAGYTF.

The genes are TRBV27 and TRBJ1-6; D call uncertain. Deletions cut 7 bases from V and 1 base from J, with 14 bases between. Germline V gene data show CDR1 as MNHEY and CDR2 as SMNVEV (reference sequence). CDR3 size: 16 residues. The CDR3 DNA reads TGTGCCAGCACCGGCCGCTCTGGGTCCTATAATTCACCCCTCCACTTT. Protein: CASTGRSGSYNSPLHF.

In this sample, this clone turned up a few times. CDR3 sequence: CASSLIGGWEQYF. The CDR3 DNA follows: TGTGCCAGCAGCTTAATTGGGGGGTGGGAGCAGTACTTC. The chain uses TRBV5-4 and TRBJ2-7; maybe TRBD2 (6 bases). CDR3 length: 13 amino acids. Per the germline V gene, CDR1 is SGHNT and CDR2 is YYREEE (reference sequence). The ends were cut back, 2 bases at V and 7 bases at J, with 13 bases in the middle.

This clone has just one count. This chain connects TRBV9 to TRBJ2-1; 8 nucleotides line up with TRBD1. J lost 1 base, V lost 4 bases, and 4 bases had no gene match. Per germline, CDR1 SGDLS and CDR2 YYNGEE. The CDR3 runs 15 residues. CDR3 residues: CASSTGQGSYNEQFF. DNA for the CDR3: TGTGCCAGCAGCACAGGACAGGGTTCCTACAATGAGCAGTTCTTC.

This clone has more than one count but fewer than ten. The chain combines TRBV7-2 with TRBJ1-5; D may be TRBD1 (6 bases). The V gene's germline CDR1 is SGHTA and CDR2 FQGNSA. The CDR3 loop spans 14 amino acids. V lost 4 bases to trimming and J lost 7 bases, with 14 bases between them. CDR3 DNA sequence: TGTGCCAGCAGCTCGTGGGGGGCAGGCCAGCCCCAGCATTTT. Protein sequence: CASSSWGAGQPQHF.

The chain is built from TRBV6-5 and TRBJ1-1; the match to TRBD1 covers 7 bases. With 4 bases clipped from V and 1 base from J, the junction kept 9 bases outside the gene matches. This CDR3 spans 16 amino acids. The V gene's germline CDR1 is MNHEY and CDR2 SVGAGI. The CDR3: CASSLQTGTANTEAFF. The CDR3 coding sequence is TGTGCCAGCAGTTTACAAACCGGGACAGCGAACACTGAAGCTTTCTTT.

The chain recombines TRBV5-6 with TRBJ2-7; a weak D match, TRBD2 (6 bases). Trimming left V 0 bases short and J 5 bases short, with 9 bases between. The V gene's germline CDR1 is SGHDT and CDR2 YYEEEE. CDR3 size: 13 residues. The CDR3 nucleotides are TGTGCCAGCAGCTTGGACGGGGGTAACGAGCAGTACTTC. It translates to CASSLDGGNEQYF.

The table lists this clone with a few counts. The J gene is TRBJ2-7, the V gene TRBV7-8; D not resolved. Per germline, CDR1 SGHVS and CDR2 FQNEAQ. V lost 3 bases and J 0 bases, leaving 3 bases between the germline ends. This CDR3 comprises 12 residues. CDR3 sequence reads: CASSLSSYEQYF. CDR3 bases: TGTGCCAGCAGCTTGAGCTCCTACGAGCAGTACTTC.

This chain joins TRBV14 and TRBJ2-7; D is unresolved. The V gene lost 0 bases and the J gene lost 2 bases, with 11 bases spanning the gap. This CDR3 region has 15 residues. From germline, CDR1 is SGHDN and CDR2 FVKESK. The DNA for the CDR3 is TGTGCCAGCAGCCAAGATCTGAGGAGACCCTACGAGCAGTACTTC. Protein: CASSQDLRRPYEQYF. Variable domain in full (rest from reference TRBV14 and TRBJ2-7): EAGVTQFPSHSVIEKGQTVTLRCDPISGHDNLYWYRRVMGKEIKFLLHFVKESKQDESGMPNNRFLAERTGGTYSTLKVQPAELEDSGVYFCASSQDLRRPYEQYFGPGTRLTVT.

This clone is a singleton in its sample. J is TRBJ2-7 and V is TRBV6-5, with TRBD2 matching over 15 bases. Germline lookup yields CDR1 MNHEY and CDR2 SVGAGI. The CDR3 runs to 14 residues. V was clipped by 6 bases and J by 3 bases; unmatched bases: 0. The CDR3 coding sequence is TGTGCCAGCAGGGGACTAGCGGGAGGCTACGAGCAGTACTTC. Protein: CASRGLAGGYEQYF.

For the CDR3, the DNA is TGTGCCAGCAGCCCGACACGGGGAGCCGGTATCGAGCAGTACTTC. The encoded protein is CASSPTRGAGIEQYF. The genes are TRBV11-3 and TRBJ2-7, with D possibly matching TRBD2 (5 bases). CDR3 length: 15 amino acids. Germline loops: CDR1 SGHNT, CDR2 YENEEA. V was clipped by 5 bases and J by 6 bases, with 20 bases between them.

In DNA, the CDR3 is TGTGCCAGCAGGGGGTCCTTAGAGAGGCGAGAGACCCAGTACTTC. Translation: CASRGSLERRETQYF. The chain links TRBV28 to TRBJ2-5, with D unresolved. CDR1 MDHEN and CDR2 SYDVKM come from the germline V gene. The length of the CDR3 is 15 residues. V was shortened by 6 bases and J by 4 bases, with 18 bases between the two germline ends.

The chain joins TRBV27 to TRBJ2-3, with D unclear. The CDR3 runs 15 residues. The V gene lost 5 bases and the J gene lost 2 bases, with 14 bases spanning the gap. Per the germline V gene, CDR1 is MNHEY and CDR2 is SMNVEV (reference sequence). This CDR3 is CASSPRVTPTDTQYF. CDR3 in DNA: TGTGCCAGCAGTCCCCGGGTGACTCCCACAGATACGCAGTATTTT.

This clone was counted a few times. The chain employs TRBV30 and TRBJ1-2, with a possible D match to TRBD1 (5 bases). V was trimmed by 0 bases and J by 9 bases, leaving 11 bases between them. CDR1 and CDR2 from the germline V gene are GTSNPN and SVGIG (reference sequence). The CDR3 contains 12 residues. CDR3 bases: TGTGCCTGGAGTGTACCCCCAGGGAGCTACACCTTC. Protein: CAWSVPPGSYTF.

This chain uses TRBV28 with TRBJ1-2; weak D call: TRBD1 (5 bases). V dropped 3 bases and J dropped 3 bases, with 23 bases sitting between them. Germline V CDR1 and CDR2: MDHEN, SYDVKM. CDR3 length: 18 amino acids. The CDR3 sequence is CASSLHSSGPGRHYGYTF. CDR3 nucleotides: TGTGCCAGCAGTTTGCACTCCTCCGGTCCGGGACGGCACTATGGCTACACCTTC.

This clone was counted once. The V call is TRBV30, the J call TRBJ2-1; tentatively, D is TRBD1 or TRBD2 (6 bases each). CDR1 GTSNPN and CDR2 SVGIG come from the germline V gene (reference sequence). The CDR3 has 12 residues. V dropped 0 bases and J dropped 9 bases, with 9 bases sitting between them. As DNA, the CDR3 is TGTGCCTGGAGTGTACAGGGAGGTGAGCAGTTCTTC. This gives the protein CAWSVQGGEQFF.

The chain is built from TRBV7-2 and TRBJ1-4; no reliable D call. The CDR3 extends over 15 amino acids. V gave up 4 bases and J gave up 6 bases, with 15 bases separating them. CDR1 SGHTA and CDR2 FQGNSA come from the germline V gene. CDR3 in amino acids: CASSSGEPPHEKLFF. CDR3 sequence (DNA): TGTGCCAGCAGCTCCGGGGAGCCTCCACATGAAAAACTGTTTTTT.

The genes are TRBV30 and TRBJ1-5; 7 nucleotides agree with TRBD1. V dropped 5 bases and J dropped 2; count of bases not matched to a gene: 3. The CDR3 spans 13 residues. Germline CDR1 and CDR2: GTSNPN and SVGIG (reference sequence). The CDR3 loop reads CAWDDRGNQPQHF. DNA for the CDR3: TGTGCCTGGGACGACAGGGGCAATCAGCCCCAGCATTTT.

V usage is TRBV30 and J usage is TRBJ1-5; TRBD1 might be the D (6 bases). The germline V gene has CDR1 GTSNPN and CDR2 SVGIG (reference sequence). This CDR3 region has 14 residues. Trimming took 2 bases from V and 6 from J, leaving 14 bases between them. The chain's CDR3 is CAWSFKGVGQPQHF. DNA for the CDR3: TGTGCCTGGAGTTTTAAGGGGGTTGGTCAGCCCCAGCATTTT.

The rearrangement links TRBV28 to TRBJ2-3; D unclear. There are 14 residues in the CDR3. Trimming stripped 3 bases from V and 1 base from J, with 8 bases between. Germline assignment: CDR1 MDHEN and CDR2 SYDVKM. The CDR3 here is CASSLSRGTDTQYF. The CDR3 nucleotides are TGTGCCAGCAGTTTGAGCAGAGGCACAGATACGCAGTATTTT.

V usage is TRBV4-1 and J usage is TRBJ1-2, with D maybe TRBD1 (5 bases). CDR1 is MGHRA, CDR2 YSYEKL, per germline. The length of the CDR3 is 19 residues. Trimming left V 0 bases short and J 0 bases short, with 20 bases between. The CDR3 DNA follows: TGCGCCAGCAGCCAAGAATTTGGGGCAGGGCAGGGAGCTAACTATGGCTACACCTTC. Protein sequence: CASSQEFGAGQGANYGYTF.

The V and J genes are TRBV10-3 and TRBJ1-5, with 7 bases aligning to TRBD1. Germline V gives CDR1 ENHRY, CDR2 SYGVKD. The CDR3 contains 14 residues. V lost 6 bases to trimming and J lost 5 bases; unmatched junction nucleotides: 7. CDR3 sequence reads: CAISLDRADQPQHF. The CDR3 DNA reads TGTGCCATCAGCCTAGACAGGGCAGATCAGCCCCAGCATTTT.